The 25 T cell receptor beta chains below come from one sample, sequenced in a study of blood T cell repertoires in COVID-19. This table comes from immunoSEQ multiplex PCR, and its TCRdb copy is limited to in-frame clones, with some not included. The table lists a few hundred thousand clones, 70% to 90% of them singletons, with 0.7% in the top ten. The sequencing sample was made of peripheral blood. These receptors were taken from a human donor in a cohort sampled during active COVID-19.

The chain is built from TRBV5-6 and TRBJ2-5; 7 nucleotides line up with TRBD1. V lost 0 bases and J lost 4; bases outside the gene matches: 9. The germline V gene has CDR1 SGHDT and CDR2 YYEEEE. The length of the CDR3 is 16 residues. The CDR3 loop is CASSLGRQGWGETQYF. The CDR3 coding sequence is TGTGCCAGCAGCTTGGGTCGACAGGGTTGGGGAGAGACCCAGTACTTC.

CDR3 coding DNA: TGTGCCAGCAGCTTGGGACAGGGGGCGGACACTGAAGCTTTCTTT. This sequence encodes CASSLGQGADTEAFF. V usage is TRBV7-9 and J usage is TRBJ1-1; 12 positions match TRBD1. With V trimmed by 3 bases and J by 3 bases, 2 bases remained unmatched. This CDR3 is built from 15 residues. Germline CDR1 is SEHNR and CDR2 is FQNEAQ (reference sequence).

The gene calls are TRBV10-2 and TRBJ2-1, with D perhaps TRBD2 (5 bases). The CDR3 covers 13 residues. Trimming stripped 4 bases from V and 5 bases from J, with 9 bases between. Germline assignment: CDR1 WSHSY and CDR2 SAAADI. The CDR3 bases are TGCGCCAGCAGTGGAGAGGGAAACAATGAGCAGTTCTTC. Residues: CASSGEGNNEQFF.

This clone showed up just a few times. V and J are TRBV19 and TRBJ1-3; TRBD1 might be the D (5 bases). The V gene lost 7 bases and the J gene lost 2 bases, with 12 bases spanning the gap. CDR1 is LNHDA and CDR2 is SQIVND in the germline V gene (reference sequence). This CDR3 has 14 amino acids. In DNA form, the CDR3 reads TGTGCCAGTACGGGGGACTTCGCTGGAAACACCATATATTTT. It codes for CASTGDFAGNTIYF. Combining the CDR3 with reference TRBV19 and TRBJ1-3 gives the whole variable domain DGGITQSPKYLFRKEGQNVTLSCEQNLNHDAMYWYRQDPGQGLRLIYYSQIVNDFQKGDIAEGYSVSREKKESFPLTVTSAQKNPTAFYLCASTGDFAGNTIYFGEGSWLTVV.

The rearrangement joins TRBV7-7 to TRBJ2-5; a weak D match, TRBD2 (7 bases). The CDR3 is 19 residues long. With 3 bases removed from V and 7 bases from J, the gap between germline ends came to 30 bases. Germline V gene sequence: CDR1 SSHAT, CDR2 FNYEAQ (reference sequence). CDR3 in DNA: TGTGCCAGCAGCTTTATCCCCCTAATGCGGGGGCAACAAAGAGGGACCCAGTACTTC. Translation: CASSFIPLMRGQQRGTQYF.

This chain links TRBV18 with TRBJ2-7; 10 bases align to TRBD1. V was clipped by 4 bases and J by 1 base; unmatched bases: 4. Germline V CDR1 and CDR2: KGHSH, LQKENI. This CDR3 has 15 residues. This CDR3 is CASSLGQGGSYEQYF. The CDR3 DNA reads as TGTGCCAGCTCACTCGGACAGGGGGGTTCCTACGAGCAGTACTTC.

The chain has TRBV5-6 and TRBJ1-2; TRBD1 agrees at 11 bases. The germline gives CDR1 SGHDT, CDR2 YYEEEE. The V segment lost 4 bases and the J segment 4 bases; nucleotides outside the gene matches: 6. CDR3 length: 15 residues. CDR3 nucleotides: TGTGCCAGCAGCCAACCGGGACAGGGGGGCTATGGCTACACCTTC. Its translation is CASSQPGQGGYGYTF.

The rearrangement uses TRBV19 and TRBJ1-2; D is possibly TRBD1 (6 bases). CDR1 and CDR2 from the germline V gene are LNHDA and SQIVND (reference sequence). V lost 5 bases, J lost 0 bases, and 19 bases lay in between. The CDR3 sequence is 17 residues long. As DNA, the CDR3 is TGTGCCAGTAGTCCGTGGTGGACAGAGGTATCTAACTATGGCTACACCTTC. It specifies CASSPWWTEVSNYGYTF.

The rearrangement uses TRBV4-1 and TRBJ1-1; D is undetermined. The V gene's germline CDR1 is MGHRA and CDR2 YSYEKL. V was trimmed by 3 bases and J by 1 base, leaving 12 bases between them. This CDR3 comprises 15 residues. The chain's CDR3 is CASSHLGKGNTEAFF. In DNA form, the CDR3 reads TGCGCCAGCAGCCACCTCGGGAAGGGGAACACTGAAGCTTTCTTT.

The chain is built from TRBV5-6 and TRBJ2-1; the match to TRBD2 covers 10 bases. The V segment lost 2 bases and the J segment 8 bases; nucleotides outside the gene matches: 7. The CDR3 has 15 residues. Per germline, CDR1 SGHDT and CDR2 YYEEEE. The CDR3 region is CASSFTSGEGYEQFF. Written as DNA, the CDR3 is TGTGCCAGCAGCTTCACTAGCGGGGAAGGTTATGAGCAGTTCTTC.

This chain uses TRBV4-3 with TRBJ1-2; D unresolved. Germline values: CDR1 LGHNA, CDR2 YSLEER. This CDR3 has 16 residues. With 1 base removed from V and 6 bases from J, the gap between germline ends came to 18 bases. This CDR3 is CASSQGPGTPGNGYTF. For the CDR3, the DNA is TGCGCCAGCAGCCAAGGACCGGGAACCCCAGGCAATGGCTACACCTTC.

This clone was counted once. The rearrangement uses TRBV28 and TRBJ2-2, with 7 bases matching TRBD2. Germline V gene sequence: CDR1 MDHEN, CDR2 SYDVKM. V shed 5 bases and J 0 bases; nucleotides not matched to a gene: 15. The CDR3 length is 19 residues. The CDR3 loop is CASSRYGAWEGPNTGELFF. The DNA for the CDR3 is TGTGCCAGCAGTCGATATGGGGCGTGGGAGGGTCCGAACACCGGGGAGCTGTTTTTT.

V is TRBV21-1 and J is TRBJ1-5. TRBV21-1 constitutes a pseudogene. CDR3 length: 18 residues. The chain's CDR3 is CASIPAGGRKWGNQPQHF. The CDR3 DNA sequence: TGTGCCAGCATCCCAGCCGGGGGAAGGAAGTGGGGCAATCAGCCCCAGCATTTT.

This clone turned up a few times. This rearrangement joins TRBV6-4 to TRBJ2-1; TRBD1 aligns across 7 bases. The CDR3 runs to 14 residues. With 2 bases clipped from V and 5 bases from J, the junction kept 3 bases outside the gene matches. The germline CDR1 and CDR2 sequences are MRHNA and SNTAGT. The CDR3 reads CASSDGTEHNEQFF. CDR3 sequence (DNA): TGTGCCAGCAGTGACGGGACAGAGCACAATGAGCAGTTCTTC.

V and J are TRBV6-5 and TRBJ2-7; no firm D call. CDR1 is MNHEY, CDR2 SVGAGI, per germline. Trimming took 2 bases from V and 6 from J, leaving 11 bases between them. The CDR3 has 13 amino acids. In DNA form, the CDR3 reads TGTGCCAGCAGTTACCGGGTCCCCCTCGAGCAGTACTTC. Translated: CASSYRVPLEQYF.

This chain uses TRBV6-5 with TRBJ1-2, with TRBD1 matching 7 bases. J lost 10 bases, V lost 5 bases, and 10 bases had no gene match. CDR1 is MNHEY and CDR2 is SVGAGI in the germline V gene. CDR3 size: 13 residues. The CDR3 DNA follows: TGTGCCAGCAGTATAATTAACAGGGGACACTACACCTTC. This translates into CASSIINRGHYTF.

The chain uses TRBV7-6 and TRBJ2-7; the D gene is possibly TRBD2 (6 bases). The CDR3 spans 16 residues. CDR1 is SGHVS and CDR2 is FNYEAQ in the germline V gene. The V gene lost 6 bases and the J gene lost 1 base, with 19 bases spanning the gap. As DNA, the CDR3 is TGTGCCAGCAGTAATCAGGGACTTCCCAGGTCCTACGAGCAGTACTTC. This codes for CASSNQGLPRSYEQYF.

DNA for the CDR3: TGTGCCAGCAGGCGAACGAGGGCAGCTTTCTTT. The encoded protein is CASRRTRAAFF. V is TRBV28 and J is TRBJ1-1; D call uncertain. The CDR3 is 11 residues long. Between the trimmed V and J ends, which lost 6 bases and 10 bases, there was a span of 12 bases. From germline, CDR1 is MDHEN and CDR2 SYDVKM.

The CDR3 loop is CASWEGRGQGSRSEQFF. The CDR3 DNA sequence: TGTGCCAGCTGGGAAGGTCGTGGTCAGGGATCGCGGAGTGAGCAGTTCTTC. V gene TRBV6-1 combines with J gene TRBJ2-1, with D perhaps TRBD1 (5 bases). Trimming took off 8 bases at V and 9 bases at J, with 29 bases between the two ends. The CDR3 covers 17 residues. Per germline, CDR1 MNHNS and CDR2 SASEGT.

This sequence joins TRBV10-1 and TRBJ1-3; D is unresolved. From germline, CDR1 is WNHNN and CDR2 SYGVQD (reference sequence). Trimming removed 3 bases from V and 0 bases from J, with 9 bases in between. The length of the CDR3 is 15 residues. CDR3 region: CASSDGLGSGNTIYF. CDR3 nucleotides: TGCGCCAGCAGTGATGGTCTCGGCTCTGGAAACACCATATATTTT.

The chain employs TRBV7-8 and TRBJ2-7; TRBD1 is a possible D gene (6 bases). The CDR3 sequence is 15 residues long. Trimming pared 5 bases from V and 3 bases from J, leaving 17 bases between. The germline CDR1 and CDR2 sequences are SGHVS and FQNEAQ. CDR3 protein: CASSVGQSLGYEQYF. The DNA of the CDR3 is TGTGCCAGCAGCGTAGGACAGTCCCTTGGCTACGAGCAGTACTTC. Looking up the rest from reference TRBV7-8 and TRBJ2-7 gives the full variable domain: GAGVSQSPRYKVAKRGQDVALRCDPISGHVSLFWYQQALGQGPEFLTYFQNEAQLDKSGLPSDRFFAERPEGSVSTLKIQRTQQEDSAVYLCASSVGQSLGYEQYFGPGTRLTVT.

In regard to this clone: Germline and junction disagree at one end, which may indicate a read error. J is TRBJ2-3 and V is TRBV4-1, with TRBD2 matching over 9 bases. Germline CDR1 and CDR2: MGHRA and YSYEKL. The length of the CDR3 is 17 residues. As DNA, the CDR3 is TGCGCCAGCAGTCAAGATTACCAGCGGGGGGCCCCTGATACGCAGTATTTT. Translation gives CASSQDYQRGAPDTQYF.

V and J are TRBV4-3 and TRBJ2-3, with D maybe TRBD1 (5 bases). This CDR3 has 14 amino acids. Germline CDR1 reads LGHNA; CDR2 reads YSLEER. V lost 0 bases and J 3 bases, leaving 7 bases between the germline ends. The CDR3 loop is CASSQDPGTDTQYF. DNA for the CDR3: TGCGCCAGCAGCCAAGATCCAGGGACAGATACGCAGTATTTT.

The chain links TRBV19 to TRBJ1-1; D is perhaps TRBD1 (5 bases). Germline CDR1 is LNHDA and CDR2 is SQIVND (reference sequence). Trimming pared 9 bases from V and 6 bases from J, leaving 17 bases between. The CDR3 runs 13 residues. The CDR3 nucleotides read TGTGCCAGCAGGGACTTCCCCGGCGCTGAAGCTTTCTTT. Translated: CASRDFPGAEAFF.

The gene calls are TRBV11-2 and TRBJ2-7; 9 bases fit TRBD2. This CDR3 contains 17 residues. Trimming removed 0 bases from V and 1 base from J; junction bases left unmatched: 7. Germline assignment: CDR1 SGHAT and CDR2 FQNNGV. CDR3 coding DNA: TGTGCCAGCAGCTTAGAAGGGATAAGCGGGGGGTCCTACGAGCAGTACTTC. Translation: CASSLEGISGGSYEQYF.